These 21 T cell receptor beta chains came from one sample sequenced in a study of T cell responses to AZD1222 COVID-19 vaccine. Using immunoSEQ multiplex PCR, the repertoire was profiled, and TCRdb retains in-frame clones only, with some absent. The table lists some 60,000 clones, around three quarters of them singletons. The sequencing used peripheral blood, collected 28 days after the second AZD1222 dose. Receptors originate from an adult who received the AZD1222 COVID-19 vaccine.

This clone was counted between two and nine times. The genes are TRBV2 and TRBJ1-2, with 7 bases matching TRBD1. J was trimmed by 7 bases and V by 7 bases; bases with no gene match: 9. This CDR3 is 13 amino acids long. The germline V gene has CDR1 SNHLY and CDR2 FYNNEI. CDR3 nucleotides: TGTGCCAGCAATGAGGGGGCGCTTGGTGGCTACACCTTC. Residues: CASNEGALGGYTF.

This clone was recorded once. This chain connects TRBV5-6 to TRBJ1-5; D is possibly TRBD1 (5 bases). The CDR3 is made up of 14 amino acids. Germline V gene data show CDR1 as SGHDT and CDR2 as YYEEEE. Trimming took off 4 bases at V and 2 bases at J, with 10 bases between the two ends. The CDR3 DNA reads as TGTGCCAGCAGCCGCCGGGACCGCAATCAGCCCCAGCATTTT. This gives the protein CASSRRDRNQPQHF.

The chain recombines TRBV7-9 with TRBJ2-2; D remains unclear. The CDR3 contains 12 residues. Germline CDR1 reads SEHNR; CDR2 reads FQNEAQ (reference sequence). V was shortened by 2 bases and J by 6 bases, with 4 bases between the two germline ends. DNA for the CDR3: TGTGCCAGCAGCTTAAGGTCCGGGGAGCTGTTTTTT. As protein: CASSLRSGELFF.

This chain joins TRBV11-3 and TRBJ2-7, with 9 bases that match TRBD1. Trimming cost V 6 bases and J 6 bases; bases outside gene matches: 9. Looked up from germline, CDR1 is SGHNT and CDR2 is YENEEA. There are 14 residues in the CDR3. Here the CDR3 reads CASRTGQGEGEQYF. The CDR3 coding sequence is TGTGCCAGCAGGACGGGACAGGGCGAGGGCGAGCAGTACTTC.

This clone was seen more than once but under ten times. The chain has TRBV6-2 or TRBV6-3 and TRBJ2-7, with a possible D match to TRBD2 (7 bases). This CDR3 has 13 amino acids. Trimming shortened V by 6 bases and J by 9 bases, and 18 bases separated the two germline ends. From germline, CDR1 is MNHEY and CDR2 SVGEGT. The CDR3 DNA follows: TGTGCCAGCAGCCCCCTGGGAGGGGGTGCGCAGTACTTC. Translated: CASSPLGGGAQYF.

The chain uses TRBV7-9 and TRBJ1-2; D is uncertain. CDR3 length equals 15 residues. The ends were cut back, 3 bases at V and 4 bases at J, with 15 bases in the middle. Germline CDR1 and CDR2: SEHNR and FQNEAQ (reference sequence). The CDR3 coding sequence is TGTGCCAGCAGCTTGAGGCAGACACCCCTCTATGGCTACACCTTC. Protein: CASSLRQTPLYGYTF.

The chain employs TRBV5-1 and TRBJ1-1, with D perhaps matching TRBD1 (6 bases). V was pared by 4 bases and J by 3 bases, with 13 bases between. Germline values: CDR1 SGHRS, CDR2 YFSETQ. The CDR3 is 14 amino acids. CDR3 residues: CASSQQGPHTEAFF. DNA of the CDR3: TGCGCCAGCAGCCAACAGGGCCCCCACACTGAAGCTTTCTTT.

This clone appeared once. V usage is TRBV11-2 and J usage is TRBJ1-1, with D tentatively TRBD1 (5 bases). The CDR3 has 15 residues. Germline loops: CDR1 SGHAT, CDR2 FQNNGV. V lost 5 bases, J lost 4 bases, and 17 bases lay in between. CDR3 sequence reads: CASSPRWGGSTEAFF. CDR3 in DNA: TGTGCCAGCAGCCCACGGTGGGGGGGGAGCACTGAAGCTTTCTTT.

The rearrangement joins TRBV24-1 to TRBJ2-3, with 9 nucleotides matching TRBD1. The CDR3 consists of 15 residues. Germline assignment: CDR1 KGHDR and CDR2 SFDVKD. The J segment lost 5 bases and the V segment lost 2 bases, leaving 4 bases of the junction unmatched. The CDR3 region is CATSDSGTGKDTQYF. DNA of the CDR3: TGTGCCACCAGTGATTCCGGGACAGGGAAAGATACGCAGTATTTT.

This rearrangement joins TRBV6-1 to TRBJ1-2; D is possibly TRBD1 (5 bases). CDR1 and CDR2 (germline): MNHNS, SASEGT. V was trimmed by 5 bases and J by 4 bases, leaving 17 bases between them. This CDR3 region has 15 residues. The CDR3 coding sequence is TGTGCCAGCAGTCATACGTACAGGCCACCCTATGGCTACACCTTC. It codes for CASSHTYRPPYGYTF.

The J gene is TRBJ2-5, the V gene TRBV6-5, with D unclear. The CDR3 is 11 residues long. Between the trimmed V and J ends, which lost 4 bases and 5 bases, there was a span of 5 bases. Germline values: CDR1 MNHEY, CDR2 SVGAGI. The CDR3 sequence: CASSSPETQYF. The CDR3 DNA is TGTGCCAGCAGTTCCCCCGAGACCCAGTACTTC.

This chain uses TRBV7-9 with TRBJ2-1; D not certain. There are 16 residues in the CDR3. CDR1 is SEHNR, CDR2 FQNEAQ, per germline (reference sequence). Deletions cut 5 bases from V and 0 bases from J, with 14 bases between. Written as DNA, the CDR3 is TGTGCCAGCAGCCCTAGTCAGGCAAGCTCCTACAATGAGCAGTTCTTC. Residues: CASSPSQASSYNEQFF.

In its sample, this clone was seen a few times. The gene calls are TRBV5-4 and TRBJ2-1; the match to TRBD2 covers 10 bases. V lost 7 bases, J lost 7 bases, and 8 bases stayed unmatched. The V gene's germline CDR1 is SGHNT and CDR2 YYREEE (reference sequence). This CDR3 is built from 14 residues. CDR3 in DNA: TGTGCCAGCGGCAGCGGGGGGGCTTGGAATGAGCAGTTCTTC. Its translation: CASGSGGAWNEQFF.

The V gene is TRBV11-2, the J gene TRBJ1-3; D unresolved. The CDR3 sequence is 13 residues long. Germline-derived CDR1 and CDR2 are SGHAT and FQNNGV. The V gene lost 5 bases and the J gene lost 4 bases, with 9 bases spanning the gap. The CDR3 sequence: CASSPVSGNTIYF. CDR3 DNA sequence: TGTGCCAGCAGCCCCGTGAGCGGAAACACCATATATTTT.

The J gene is TRBJ2-1, the V gene TRBV11-2; TRBD1 is a possible D gene (5 bases). Germline lookup yields CDR1 SGHAT and CDR2 FQNNGV. CDR3 length: 14 amino acids. V shed 5 bases and J shed 6 bases, with 14 bases lying between them. CDR3 region: CASSPRDSLNEQFF. The CDR3 DNA is TGTGCCAGCAGCCCTCGAGACAGCCTCAATGAGCAGTTCTTC.

This clone was seen a few times. The genes are TRBV13 and TRBJ1-2, with D perhaps matching TRBD1 (5 bases). Trimming pared 1 base from V and 5 bases from J, leaving 14 bases between. Germline-derived CDR1 and CDR2 are PRHDT and FYEKMQ (reference sequence). The CDR3 is made up of 15 amino acids. CDR3 region: CASSLEARVEYGYTF. The CDR3 coding sequence is TGTGCCAGCAGCTTAGAGGCCAGGGTGGAATATGGCTACACCTTC.

The V gene is TRBV3-1 (or the pseudogene TRBV3-2), the J gene TRBJ2-7; 11 positions agree with TRBD1. Germline CDR1 is LGHDT and CDR2 is YNNKEL (reference sequence). The trim removed 2 bases at V and 1 base at J, leaving 4 bases unmatched. The CDR3 consists of 16 residues. The CDR3 loop reads CASSQPGDRGSYEQYF. The CDR3 DNA reads as TGTGCCAGCAGCCAACCGGGGGACAGGGGGTCCTACGAGCAGTACTTC.

This clone was found a few times. Mismatch with germline at one junction end may stem from a read error. The V and J genes are TRBV7-9 and TRBJ1-3; D may be TRBD1 (5 bases). This CDR3 region has 14 residues. Germline CDR1 and CDR2: SEHNR and FQNEAQ (reference sequence). Here the CDR3 reads CASSLGLPGDTIYF. In DNA form, the CDR3 reads TGTGCCAGCAGCTTGGGGCTCCCTGGAGACACCATATATTTT.

This clone was counted a single time. V and J are TRBV5-6 and TRBJ1-6, with D possibly matching TRBD1 (5 bases). Trimming took off 3 bases at V and 3 bases at J, with 10 bases between the two ends. The CDR3 covers 15 residues. In germline, CDR1 is SGHDT, CDR2 YYEEEE. The CDR3, as DNA: TGTGCCAGCAGCTCGGGACCGGTCTATAATTCACCCCTCCACTTT. Translating gives CASSSGPVYNSPLHF.

CDR3 sequence reads: CASSPDGYTGELFF. The CDR3, as DNA: TGTGCCAGCTCACCGGACGGATACACCGGGGAGCTGTTTTTT. The chain joins TRBV18 to TRBJ2-2; D not resolved. The CDR3 extends over 14 amino acids. V lost 3 bases to trimming and J lost 3 bases, with 8 bases between them. Germline V gene sequence: CDR1 KGHSH, CDR2 LQKENI.

The gene calls are TRBV19 and TRBJ1-2, with a weak D call TRBD1 (5 bases). Trimming removed 7 bases at V and 4 bases at J, with 13 bases between. Germline lookup yields CDR1 LNHDA and CDR2 SQIVND (reference sequence). The CDR3 runs 13 residues. The CDR3 is CASKAGGIYGYTF. CDR3 coding DNA: TGTGCCAGTAAGGCGGGGGGGATCTATGGCTACACCTTC.